Each of the 24 T cell receptor beta chains below was sequenced from the same sample in a study of shared clonotypes between healthy human individuals. Naive-designated CD8 cells lacked CD45RO, were positively enriched for CCR7, and omitted terminally differentiated effector memory CD45RA+ cells. Repertoires were generated with immunoSEQ multiplex PCR, while TCRdb's copy carries only in-frame clones and drops some. The table lists about 680,000 clones, about 91% of them singletons. The sequencing sample was made of naive CD8+ T cells sorted from blood. All receptors derive from a man aged 30-40 years in good health.

The chain carries TRBV27 and TRBJ2-7; 7 bases match TRBD2. V was clipped by 6 bases and J by 3 bases; unmatched bases: 8. Per the germline V gene, CDR1 is MNHEY and CDR2 is SMNVEV (reference sequence). The CDR3 runs 14 residues. CDR3 nucleotide sequence: TGTGCCAGCAGACCGTCCGGGAGGATCTACGAGCAGTACTTC. This sequence encodes CASRPSGRIYEQYF.

This chain links TRBV25-1 with TRBJ2-7, with 8 bases lining up with TRBD1. The CDR3 contains 14 residues. Germline CDR1 reads MGHDK; CDR2 reads SYGVNS. V lost 6 bases, J lost 3 bases, and 7 bases stayed unmatched. In DNA form, the CDR3 reads TGTGCCAGCAGCAACCGGACAGGGCTCTACGAGCAGTACTTC. This codes for CASSNRTGLYEQYF.

To note about this clone: Given a far larger clone just one base away, this is likely a sequencing read error. The chain uses TRBV9 and TRBJ2-2; D not certain. The CDR3 spans 11 residues. V was pared by 6 bases and J by 0 bases, with 0 bases between. CDR1 is SGDLS, CDR2 YYNGEE, per germline. The CDR3 DNA sequence: TGTGCCAGCACGAACACCGGGGAGCTGTTTTTT. Translated, it gives CASTNTGELFF.

Concerning this clone itself: This same CDR3 is encoded by further DNA sequences in the sample. The chain joins TRBV29-1 to TRBJ2-7; 10 positions agree with TRBD1. Losses at the gene ends were 6 bases for V and 3 bases for J; bases not matched to a gene: 2. The CDR3 is 12 residues long. Germline V gene lookup returns CDR1 SQVTM and CDR2 ANQGSEA. The CDR3: CSVGDRGYEQYF. CDR3 DNA: TGCAGCGTGGGGGACAGGGGCTACGAGCAGTACTTC.

The V gene is TRBV6-1, the J gene TRBJ1-4, with D possibly matching TRBD1 (5 bases). CDR1 and CDR2 (germline): MNHNS, SASEGT. V lost 2 bases and J 10 bases, leaving 23 bases between the germline ends. This CDR3 has 17 amino acids. As DNA, the CDR3 is TGTGCCAGCAGTGAAAGGTTGCATCGAGGGGATGGGGGAAAACTGTTTTTT. Translation gives CASSERLHRGDGGKLFF.

This sequence joins TRBV4-1 and TRBJ2-1; 11 positions agree with TRBD1. The V and J ends lost 4 bases and 6 bases, in that order; junction bases with no gene match: 2. Looked up from germline, CDR1 is MGHRA and CDR2 is YSYEKL. This CDR3 is built from 14 residues. The CDR3 spells CASSPGTGGNEQFF. CDR3 nucleotide sequence: TGCGCCAGCAGCCCCGGGACAGGGGGCAATGAGCAGTTCTTC.

V gene TRBV5-8 combines with J gene TRBJ2-1; D possibly corresponds to TRBD2 (6 bases). The V end was cut by 1 base, the J end by 9 bases, with 20 bases between. The CDR3 is 16 amino acids. CDR1 SGHTS and CDR2 YDEGEE come from the germline V gene. The CDR3 sequence: CASSLSIGTSLGEQFF. The CDR3 DNA follows: TGTGCCAGCAGCTTGAGTATCGGGACTTCCCTTGGTGAGCAGTTCTTC.

The chain carries TRBV27 and TRBJ1-5, with 7 bases matching TRBD1. Germline assignment: CDR1 MNHEY and CDR2 SMNVEV (reference sequence). After removal of 8 bases from V and 8 bases from J, the junction contained 18 bases not matched to a gene. This CDR3 is 16 amino acids long. CDR3 DNA sequence: TGTGCCAGCCGAGACAGGGCGGTGTCCGATATGAAGCCCCAGCATTTT. Translated: CASRDRAVSDMKPQHF.

The chain recombines TRBV9 with TRBJ2-1; 7 positions agree with TRBD2. J was trimmed by 5 bases and V by 4 bases; bases with no gene match: 9. The CDR3 contains 15 residues. Germline V CDR1 and CDR2: SGDLS, YYNGEE. The CDR3 protein is CASSTPGTTNNEQFF. The CDR3 DNA reads as TGTGCCAGCAGCACACCCGGGACTACCAACAATGAGCAGTTCTTC.

The CDR3 is CASSTRDLADTQYF. In DNA, the CDR3 is TGTGCCAGCAGCACCAGGGATCTGGCAGATACGCAGTATTTT. V usage is TRBV7-4 and J usage is TRBJ2-3; maybe TRBD1 (5 bases). Deletions cut 5 bases from V and 4 bases from J, with 13 bases between. The CDR3 has 14 residues. Germline CDR1 reads SGHVT; CDR2 reads SQSDAQ.

This chain links TRBV5-1 with TRBJ1-4, with 7 bases matching TRBD1. Germline V gene data show CDR1 as SGHRS and CDR2 as YFSETQ. V shed 3 bases and J 5 bases; nucleotides not matched to a gene: 13. The CDR3 is 17 residues long. The chain's CDR3 is CASSWSPNGQENEKLFF. In DNA, the CDR3 is TGCGCCAGCAGCTGGAGCCCCAACGGACAGGAGAATGAAAAACTGTTTTTT.

The chain carries TRBV7-9 and TRBJ2-7; no firm D call. Trimming pared 5 bases from V and 1 base from J, leaving 12 bases between. The CDR3 consists of 14 residues. Germline V lookup: CDR1 SEHNR, CDR2 FQNEAQ (reference sequence). DNA for the CDR3: TGTGCCAGCAGCCCACCGGACGTATCCTACGAGCAGTACTTC. It codes for CASSPPDVSYEQYF.

This sequence joins TRBV2 and TRBJ2-1; maybe TRBD1 (6 bases). The germline V gene has CDR1 SNHLY and CDR2 FYNNEI. V was shortened by 10 bases and J by 6 bases, with 13 bases between the two germline ends. This CDR3 has 12 residues. The CDR3 reads CANLGQSNEQFF. Written as DNA, the CDR3 is TGTGCCAACCTAGGACAGTCCAATGAGCAGTTCTTC.

The V and J genes are TRBV9 and TRBJ2-1; 9 positions match TRBD1. J gave up 4 bases and V 4 bases, and 27 bases lay outside the gene matches. The CDR3 consists of 22 residues. CDR1 is SGDLS, CDR2 YYNGEE, per germline. This CDR3 is CASSSTNRTNRGPAAWYNEQFF. Here the CDR3 DNA reads TGTGCCAGCAGCTCAACAAATCGTACTAACAGGGGGCCAGCGGCTTGGTACAATGAGCAGTTCTTC. The full variable domain, with the rest looked up from reference TRBV9 and TRBJ2-1, is DSGVTQTPKHLITATGQRVTLRCSPRSGDLSVYWYQQSLDQGLQFLIQYYNGEERAKGNILERFSAQQFPDLHSELNLSSLELGDSALYFCASSSTNRTNRGPAAWYNEQFFGPGTRLTVL.

This chain joins TRBV28 and TRBJ2-1, with D unresolved. Germline CDR1 and CDR2: MDHEN and SYDVKM. The CDR3 has 15 amino acids. V lost 2 bases and J 6 bases, leaving 14 bases between the germline ends. Written as DNA, the CDR3 is TGTGCCAGCAGTTTAATTGTTCTCAGCCCCAATGAGCAGTTCTTC. Translating it yields CASSLIVLSPNEQFF.

The table lists this clone with a count of one. A junction end diverges from the germline sequence, so it may reflect a read error. This sequence joins TRBV7-7 and TRBJ1-3; possibly TRBD1 for D (5 bases). Germline loops: CDR1 SSHAT, CDR2 FNYEAQ (reference sequence). This CDR3 has 14 amino acids. The DNA of the CDR3 is TGTGCTAGCAGCTTAAAGGGGCCTGGAAACACCATATATTTT. This gives the protein CASSLKGPGNTIYF.

The V and J genes are TRBV29-1 and TRBJ2-3; D may correspond to TRBD1 or TRBD2 (5 bases each). Germline-derived CDR1 and CDR2 are SQVTM and ANQGSEA. The CDR3 runs to 13 residues. The germline V and J ends were trimmed by 6 bases and 2 bases, with 12 bases remaining between them. The CDR3 nucleotides are TGCAGCGTCGAGGGGTCTACCACAGATACGCAGTATTTT. This encodes CSVEGSTTDTQYF.

The V gene is TRBV30, the J gene TRBJ2-7; 7 nucleotides align to TRBD1. Germline assignment: CDR1 GTSNPN and CDR2 SVGIG (reference sequence). J lost 3 bases, V lost 1 base, and 12 bases had no gene match. There are 16 residues in the CDR3. CDR3 sequence reads: CAWSGRLEGDSYEQYF. The CDR3 region has the DNA TGTGCCTGGAGTGGCCGCTTAGAAGGGGACAGCTACGAGCAGTACTTC.

This chain joins TRBV23-1 and TRBJ2-3, with TRBD2 identical over 13 bases. TRBV23-1 qualifies as an ORF whose function is uncertain. The V gene end was trimmed by 6 bases and the J gene end by 3 bases; junction bases not matched to a gene: 6. The CDR3 covers 16 residues. CDR3 nucleotide sequence: TGCGCCAGCAGAGGACTAGCGGGAGCTAGGACAGATACGCAGTATTTT. Translation gives CASRGLAGARTDTQYF.

As concerns this clone: This same CDR3 is encoded by further DNA sequences in the sample. The chain links TRBV7-2 to TRBJ2-7; the D is unclear. Germline values: CDR1 SGHTA, CDR2 FQGNSA. CDR3 size: 14 residues. Trimming cost V 0 bases and J 0 bases, with 6 bases left between them. CDR3 nucleotides: TGTGCCAGCAGCTTAGCGGGCAGCTCCTACGAGCAGTACTTC. The encoded protein is CASSLAGSSYEQYF.

CDR3 residues: CASSLGRGVGSGANVLTF. The CDR3 DNA is TGTGCCAGCAGCTTAGGTCGGGGGGTGGGCTCTGGGGCCAACGTCCTGACTTTC. This sequence joins TRBV7-8 and TRBJ2-6; 7 bases fit TRBD2. Germline-derived CDR1 and CDR2 are SGHVS and FQNEAQ. This CDR3 spans 18 amino acids. V lost 1 base, J lost 0 bases, and 6 bases stayed unmatched.

The genes are TRBV11-2 and TRBJ2-7, with D uncertain. The CDR3 totals 13 residues. Germline lookup yields CDR1 SGHAT and CDR2 FQNNGV. V lost 3 bases, J lost 3 bases, and 9 bases lay in between. The CDR3 DNA reads as TGTGCCAGCAGCTTTGGGAATGTCTACGAGCAGTACTTC. It yields the protein CASSFGNVYEQYF. The entire variable domain, with the rest obtained from reference TRBV11-2 and TRBJ2-7, is as follows: EAGVAQSPRYKIIEKRQSVAFWCNPISGHATLYWYQQILGQGPKLLIQFQNNGVVDDSQLPKDRFSAERLKGVDSTLKIQPAKLEDSAVYLCASSFGNVYEQYFGPGTRLTVT.

With regard to this clone: A far larger clone is off by one base, so a read error is likely. Other DNA sequences in this sample translate to the same CDR3. The chain employs TRBV7-2 and TRBJ2-7, with D possibly being TRBD1 (6 bases). Germline CDR1 reads SGHTA; CDR2 reads FQGNSA. This CDR3 is built from 14 residues. The germline V and J ends were trimmed by 5 bases and 4 bases, with 15 bases remaining between them. This chain's CDR3 is CASSLVPGDYEQYF. Written as DNA, the CDR3 is TGTGCCAGCAGCCTAGTTCCAGGGGATTACGAGCAGTACTTC.

The CDR3 sequence: CASSPLLGQDPQLVEAFF. For the CDR3, the DNA is TGTGCCAGCAGTCCACTCCTCGGACAGGACCCTCAGCTCGTTGAAGCTTTCTTT. The rearrangement uses TRBV28 and TRBJ1-1; 7 bases are shared with TRBD1. The CDR3 length is 18 residues. Germline lookup yields CDR1 MDHEN and CDR2 SYDVKM. Trimming at V came to 5 bases and at J to 7 bases, leaving 22 bases not matched to a gene.